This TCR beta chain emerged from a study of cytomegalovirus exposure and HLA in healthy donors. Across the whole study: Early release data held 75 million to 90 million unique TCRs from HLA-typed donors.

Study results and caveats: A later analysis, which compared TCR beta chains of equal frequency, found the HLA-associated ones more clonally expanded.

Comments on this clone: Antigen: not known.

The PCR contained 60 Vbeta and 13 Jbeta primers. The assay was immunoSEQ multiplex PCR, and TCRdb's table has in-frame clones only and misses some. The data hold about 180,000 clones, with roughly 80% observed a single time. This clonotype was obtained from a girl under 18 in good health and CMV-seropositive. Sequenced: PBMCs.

The CDR3 DNA reads as TGCGCCAGCAGCCTGGACCCGGGGGGGGAGCAGTACTTC. Amino acid sequence: CASSLDPGGEQYF. The gene calls are TRBV5-1 and TRBJ2-7; 8 bases agree with TRBD2. Germline-derived CDR1 and CDR2 are SGHRS and YFSETQ. CDR3 length: 13 residues. With V trimmed by 4 bases and J by 7 bases, 7 bases remained unmatched.